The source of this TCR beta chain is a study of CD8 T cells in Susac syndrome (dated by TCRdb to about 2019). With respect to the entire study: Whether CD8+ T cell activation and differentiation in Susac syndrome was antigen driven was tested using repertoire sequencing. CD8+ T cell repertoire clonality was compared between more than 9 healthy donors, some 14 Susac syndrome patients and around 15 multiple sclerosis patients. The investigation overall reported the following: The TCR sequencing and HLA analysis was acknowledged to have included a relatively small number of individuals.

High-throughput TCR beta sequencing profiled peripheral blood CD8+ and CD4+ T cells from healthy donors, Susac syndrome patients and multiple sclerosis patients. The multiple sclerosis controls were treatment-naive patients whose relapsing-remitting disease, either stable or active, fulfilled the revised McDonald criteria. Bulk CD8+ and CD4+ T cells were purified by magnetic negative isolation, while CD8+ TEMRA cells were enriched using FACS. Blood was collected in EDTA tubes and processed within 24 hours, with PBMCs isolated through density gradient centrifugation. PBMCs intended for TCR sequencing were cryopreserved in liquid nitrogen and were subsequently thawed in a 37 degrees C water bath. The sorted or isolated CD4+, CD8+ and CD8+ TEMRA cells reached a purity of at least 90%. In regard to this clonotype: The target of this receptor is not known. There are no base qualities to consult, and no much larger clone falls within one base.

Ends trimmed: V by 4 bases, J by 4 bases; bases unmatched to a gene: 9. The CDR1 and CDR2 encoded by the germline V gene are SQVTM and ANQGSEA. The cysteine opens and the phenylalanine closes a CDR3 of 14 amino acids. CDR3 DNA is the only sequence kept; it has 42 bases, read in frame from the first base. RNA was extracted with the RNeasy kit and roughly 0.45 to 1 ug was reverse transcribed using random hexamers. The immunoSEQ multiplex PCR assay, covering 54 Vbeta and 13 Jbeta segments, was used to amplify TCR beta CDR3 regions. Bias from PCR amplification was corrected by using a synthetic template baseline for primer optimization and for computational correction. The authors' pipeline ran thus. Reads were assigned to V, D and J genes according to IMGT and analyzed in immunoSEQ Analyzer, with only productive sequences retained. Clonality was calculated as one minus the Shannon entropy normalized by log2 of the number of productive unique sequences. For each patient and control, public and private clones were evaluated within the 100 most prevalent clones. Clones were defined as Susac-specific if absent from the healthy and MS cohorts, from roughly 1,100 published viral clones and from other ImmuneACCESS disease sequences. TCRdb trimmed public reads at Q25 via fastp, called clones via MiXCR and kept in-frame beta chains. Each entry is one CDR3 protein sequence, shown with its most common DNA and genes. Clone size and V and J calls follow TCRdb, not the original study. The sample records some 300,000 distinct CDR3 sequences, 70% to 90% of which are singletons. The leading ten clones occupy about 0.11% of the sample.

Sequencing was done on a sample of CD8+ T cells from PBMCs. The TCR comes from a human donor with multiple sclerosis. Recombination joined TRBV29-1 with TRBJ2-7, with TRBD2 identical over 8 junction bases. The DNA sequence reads TGCAGCGTTGGAACCTCGGGAGGGCGGTACGAGCAGTACTTC. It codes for CSVGTSGGRYEQYF.